This TCR beta chain was found in a study of blood T cell repertoires in COVID-19. Study information: Samples taken during acute and convalescent COVID-19 were collected in the United States, Italy and Spain. Sources were T cells, B-cell-depleted T cells, or PBMCs; the material itself was cDNA or gDNA.

V lost 11 bases, J lost 6 bases, and 19 bases lay in between. The CDR3 contains 14 residues. Germline loops: CDR1 ENHRY, CDR2 SYGVKD. Original processing notes: For nucleated cells, counts were estimated from reference gene primer amplification. Clones were read by immunoSEQ multiplex PCR, and TCRdb kept only the in-frame ones, dropping some. That table is the source of V, J and clone size, and D and trimming were worked out from the DNA. The table shows approximately 150,000 clones, with about 83% occurring only once. Sequenced input: peripheral blood. V usage is TRBV10-3 and J usage is TRBJ1-4, with D unresolved. This sequence originates from a woman of 80 years or more with acute or convalescent COVID-19. CDR3 protein: CAAGSRQDHEKLFF. CDR3 coding DNA: TGTGCCGCCGGTAGTCGGCAGGATCATGAAAAACTGTTTTTT.